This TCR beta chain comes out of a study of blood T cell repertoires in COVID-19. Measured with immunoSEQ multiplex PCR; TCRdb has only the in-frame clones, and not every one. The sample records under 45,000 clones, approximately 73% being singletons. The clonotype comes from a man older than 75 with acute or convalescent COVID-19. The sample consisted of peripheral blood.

For the CDR3, the DNA is TGTGCCAGCTCACCACCCGGAGGGAATGAGCAGTTCTTC. Encoded protein: CASSPPGGNEQFF. The chain uses TRBV18 and TRBJ2-1, with D perhaps TRBD2 (6 bases). Germline assignment: CDR1 KGHSH and CDR2 LQKENI. The CDR3 has 13 amino acids. Trimming removed 0 bases from V and 7 bases from J, with 7 bases in between.